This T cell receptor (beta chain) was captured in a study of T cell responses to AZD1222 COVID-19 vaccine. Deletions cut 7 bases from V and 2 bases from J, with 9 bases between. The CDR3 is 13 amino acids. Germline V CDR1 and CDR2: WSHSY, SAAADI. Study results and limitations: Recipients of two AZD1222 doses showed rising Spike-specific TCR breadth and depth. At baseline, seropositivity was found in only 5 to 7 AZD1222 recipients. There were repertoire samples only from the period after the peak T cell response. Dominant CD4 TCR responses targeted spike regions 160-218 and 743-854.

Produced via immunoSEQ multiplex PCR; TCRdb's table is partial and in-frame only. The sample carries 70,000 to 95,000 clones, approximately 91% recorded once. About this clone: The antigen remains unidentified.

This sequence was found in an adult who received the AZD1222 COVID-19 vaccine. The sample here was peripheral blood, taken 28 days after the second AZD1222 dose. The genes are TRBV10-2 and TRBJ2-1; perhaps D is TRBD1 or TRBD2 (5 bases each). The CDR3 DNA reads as TGCGCCAGCAACGGGGACGCCTACAATGAGCAGTTCTTC. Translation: CASNGDAYNEQFF.